These 25 T cell receptor beta chains were sequenced from one sample in a study of blood T cells in healthy people across ages. It was with a sample-barcoded 5' primer and a J-beta primer mix that a second PCR of roughly 7 to 12 cycles was run. MiXCR, applied by TCRdb to the 5' RACE reads, yields one record per CDR3 protein. The sample includes 550,000 to 650,000 distinct CDR3 sequences, roughly a quarter of them seen just once. These same data were also listed under a study on T cells of mothers and their children.

The sequencing input was blood. The receptors were sampled from a boy under 10 years old in good health.

This clonotype appeared a few times. The V gene is TRBV6-5, the J gene TRBJ2-5; no clear D. The J call could be wrong; TRBJ2-7 is a better fit for the DNA end. CDR1 and CDR2 (germline): MNHEY, SVGAGI. The CDR3 has 15 residues. CDR3 nucleotides: TGTGCCAGCAGTTACGTTAAGGGTAACTCCTACGAGCAGTACTTC. Residues: CASSYVKGNSYEQYF.

In this sample, this clonotype turned up once. The chain couples TRBV2 to TRBJ2-7; tentatively, D is TRBD2 (6 bases). V shed 8 bases and J shed 0 bases, with 11 bases lying between them. The CDR3 has 13 amino acids. Germline V gene sequence: CDR1 SNHLY, CDR2 FYNNEI. CDR3 protein: CASSGLPSYEQYF. CDR3 in DNA: TGTGCCAGCTCGGGACTTCCCTCCTACGAGCAGTACTTC.

About this clonotype: A read error is possible here, since a much larger clone lies one base away. The gene calls are TRBV5-1 and TRBJ2-7, with D uncertain. Germline V gives CDR1 SGHRS, CDR2 YFSETQ. There are 17 residues in the CDR3. The CDR3 sequence is CASSRQASDYSSYERYF. The DNA for the CDR3 is TGCGCCAGCAGCCGCCAGGCAAGTGATTACAGCTCCTACGAGCGGTACTTC.

This clonotype was counted many times. One end of the junction is discordant with germline, which a read error may explain. In DNA, the CDR3 is TGTGCCAGCAGCCTGGCTTCTTCGGGACAGGGGGTCTTT. This gives the protein CASSLASSGQGVF. J is TRBJ1-1 and V is TRBV6-5; 11 positions match TRBD1. Germline CDR1 and CDR2: MNHEY and SVGAGI. The CDR3 is made up of 13 amino acids.

This clonotype was seen a few times. The rearrangement links TRBV3-1 to TRBJ2-7; D is undetermined. CDR3 length: 13 amino acids. CDR1 and CDR2 (germline): LGHDT, YNNKEL (reference sequence). V was clipped by 0 bases and J by 3 bases, with 6 bases between them. Written as DNA, the CDR3 is TGTGCCAGCAGCCAAGATCCCCACTACGAGCAGTACTTC. The encoded protein is CASSQDPHYEQYF.

The CDR3 nucleotides read TGTGCCAGCAGCCTTGGACGGCCGAACACCGGGGAGCTGTTTTTT. It specifies CASSLGRPNTGELFF. This chain connects TRBV3-1 to TRBJ2-2; D unclear. V dropped 4 bases and J dropped 0 bases, with 9 bases sitting between them. CDR3 length equals 15 residues. Per germline, CDR1 LGHDT and CDR2 YNNKEL (reference sequence).

This clonotype turned up a few times. The chain links TRBV24-1 to TRBJ2-4, with D unresolved. Germline V lookup: CDR1 KGHDR, CDR2 SFDVKD. CDR3 length equals 10 residues. The CDR3, as DNA: TGTGACGGACCGAGAAACATTCAGTACTTC. It translates to CDGPRNIQYF.

The rearrangement links TRBV18 to TRBJ2-3; a possible D gene is TRBD1 (5 bases). CDR1 is KGHSH, CDR2 LQKENI, per germline. The CDR3 length is 12 residues. V gave up 3 bases and J gave up 10 bases, with 11 bases separating them. This chain's CDR3 is CASSPTTGSQYF. The CDR3 coding sequence is TGTGCCAGCTCACCCACTACAGGATCGCAGTATTTT.

This clonotype was seen a few times. The V call is TRBV5-1, the J call TRBJ2-5; 11 bases are shared with TRBD1. The CDR3 runs 15 residues. Germline V CDR1 and CDR2: SGHRS, YFSETQ. J lost 5 bases, V lost 3 bases, and 6 bases had no gene match. CDR3 protein: CASSSGTGGGETQYF. The CDR3 bases are TGCGCCAGCAGCTCCGGGACAGGGGGAGGTGAGACCCAGTACTTC.

This clonotype was counted between two and nine times. The genes are TRBV30 and TRBJ1-5; 8 bases are a match to TRBD1. CDR3 length equals 13 residues. Germline values: CDR1 GTSNPN, CDR2 SVGIG (reference sequence). The trim removed 1 base at V and 7 bases at J, leaving 3 bases unmatched. The CDR3 coding sequence is TGTGCCTGGAGTGACCGGACAGGGCAGCCCCAGCATTTT. Protein: CAWSDRTGQPQHF.

The genes are TRBV5-5 and TRBJ1-1; D unclear. Germline-derived CDR1 and CDR2 are SGHKS and YYEKEE (reference sequence). The CDR3 length is 14 residues. The V end was cut by 0 bases, the J end by 1 base, with 7 bases between. CDR3 DNA sequence: TGTGCCAGCAGCTTGGCATTCAGGAACACTGAAGCTTTCTTT. Its protein is CASSLAFRNTEAFF.

The chain combines TRBV5-1 with TRBJ1-4; D is unresolved. The CDR3 runs 16 residues. With 0 bases removed from V and 0 bases from J, the gap between germline ends came to 9 bases. Looked up from germline, CDR1 is SGHRS and CDR2 is YFSETQ. The CDR3 coding sequence is TGCGCCAGCAGCTTGGACTCCCCGGCAACTAATGAAAAACTGTTTTTT. Protein product: CASSLDSPATNEKLFF.

The gene calls are TRBV6-6 and TRBJ1-4, with D unclear. The CDR3 consists of 14 residues. The germline CDR1 and CDR2 sequences are MNHNY and SVGAGI (reference sequence). Trimming pared 7 bases from V and 1 base from J, leaving 10 bases between. CDR3 bases: TGTGCCAGCAAGGGTTGGGGAACTAATGAAAAACTGTTTTTT. The encoded protein is CASKGWGTNEKLFF.

V gene TRBV5-1 combines with J gene TRBJ2-7, with 10 positions matching TRBD2. The CDR3 consists of 16 residues. Germline loops: CDR1 SGHRS, CDR2 YFSETQ. Trimming at V came to 4 bases and at J to 3 bases, leaving 10 bases not matched to a gene. The chain's CDR3 is CASSASLAGVYYEQYF. The CDR3 DNA reads as TGCGCCAGCAGCGCCTCGCTAGCGGGAGTATACTACGAGCAGTACTTC.

The table lists this clonotype with a few counts. The gene calls are TRBV9 and TRBJ2-3; 7 bases agree with TRBD2. Looked up from germline, CDR1 is SGDLS and CDR2 is YYNGEE. CDR3 size: 15 residues. J gave up 6 bases and V 3 bases, and 10 bases lay outside the gene matches. The CDR3 reads CASSASSGIGDTQYF. The CDR3 coding sequence is TGTGCCAGCAGCGCCTCGAGCGGGATTGGGGATACGCAGTATTTT.

V is TRBV7-3 and J is TRBJ2-5; D is ambiguous. The length of the CDR3 is 14 residues. V dropped 5 bases and J dropped 5 bases, with 15 bases sitting between them. Germline V lookup: CDR1 SGHTA, CDR2 FQGTGA. CDR3 amino acids: CASSPLGQAETQYF. CDR3 bases: TGTGCCAGCAGCCCCCTCGGGCAGGCGGAGACCCAGTACTTC.

The chain has TRBV3-1 and TRBJ2-7, with D perhaps TRBD2 (6 bases). This CDR3 comprises 14 residues. V was trimmed by 1 base and J by 6 bases, leaving 13 bases between them. Germline CDR1 is LGHDT and CDR2 is YNNKEL (reference sequence). CDR3 nucleotide sequence: TGTGCCAGCAGCCAAGGCTACCTGGGAGGCGAGCAGTACTTC. Protein: CASSQGYLGGEQYF.

The V and J genes are TRBV20-1 and TRBJ2-7, with TRBD1 matching 7 bases. This CDR3 is built from 12 residues. CDR1 is DFQATT, CDR2 SNEGSKA, per germline (reference sequence). The junction had 3 bases not matched to a gene; V was cut back by 7 bases and J by 0 bases. For the CDR3, the DNA is TGCAGTGTTGGACAGGCCTCCTACGAGCAGTACTTC. It yields the protein CSVGQASYEQYF.

The V gene is TRBV19, the J gene TRBJ2-4, with D possibly matching TRBD2 (6 bases). With 8 bases removed from V and 1 base from J, the gap between germline ends came to 9 bases. This CDR3 contains 13 residues. Germline CDR1 is LNHDA and CDR2 is SQIVND (reference sequence). CDR3: CASSRGAKNIQYF. CDR3 DNA sequence: TGTGCCAGTTCCCGGGGGGCCAAAAACATTCAGTACTTC.

The V gene is TRBV27, the J gene TRBJ2-1; TRBD1 is a possible D gene (5 bases). Germline V gene sequence: CDR1 MNHEY, CDR2 SMNVEV (reference sequence). The CDR3 contains 14 residues. The V end was cut by 10 bases, the J end by 4 bases, with 17 bases between. The CDR3 is CATTSQELYNEQFF. The CDR3 DNA reads TGTGCCACCACATCACAGGAACTATACAATGAGCAGTTCTTC.

The chain couples TRBV15 to TRBJ2-3, with a possible D match to TRBD2 (6 bases). The V end was cut by 0 bases, the J end by 0 bases, with 16 bases between. Germline V gene sequence: CDR1 LNHNV, CDR2 YYDKDF (reference sequence). CDR3 length equals 18 residues. Written as DNA, the CDR3 is TGTGCCACCAGCAGAGACCCTCCGGGACTCGAAAGCACAGATACGCAGTATTTT. This gives the protein CATSRDPPGLESTDTQYF. The full variable domain, with the rest looked up from reference TRBV15 and TRBJ2-3, is DAMVIQNPRYQVTQFGKPVTLSCSQTLNHNVMYWYQQKSSQAPKLLFHYYDKDFNNEADTPDNFQSRRPNTSFCFLDIRSPGLGDTAMYLCATSRDPPGLESTDTQYFGPGTRLTVL.

Notes on this clonotype: A much larger clone lies a single base off, so this may be a read error. V usage is TRBV6-1 and J usage is TRBJ2-2; D is uncertain. Germline-derived CDR1 and CDR2 are MNHNS and SASEGT. The CDR3 spans 15 residues. The CDR3 DNA reads as TGTGTCAGCAGTGACCGGCAGAAGAACACCGGGGAGCTGTTTTTT. It is translated as CVSSDRQKNTGELFF.

This clonotype turned up a few times. V usage is TRBV27 and J usage is TRBJ2-5; maybe TRBD1 (6 bases). TRBJ2-7 matches the DNA end more closely, so the J call is doubtful. Looked up from germline, CDR1 is MNHEY and CDR2 is SMNVEV (reference sequence). The CDR3 sequence is 14 residues long. The CDR3 bases are TGTGCCAGCGGATTACAGGGAACGGTTTACGAGCAGTACTTC. Translation: CASGLQGTVYEQYF.

This clonotype appeared a few times. The rearrangement links TRBV20-1 to TRBJ2-7; D is unclear. Trimming shortened V by 2 bases and J by 2 bases, and 13 bases separated the two germline ends. The CDR3 is 14 amino acids. CDR1 and CDR2 (germline): DFQATT, SNEGSKA (reference sequence). The CDR3 loop reads CSARFPQATYEQYF. The CDR3 DNA sequence: TGCAGTGCTAGATTCCCCCAGGCTACCTACGAGCAGTACTTC.

V and J are TRBV4-2 and TRBJ2-5; 9 positions match TRBD2. The end of the DNA aligns better with TRBJ2-1, so the J call may be wrong. The CDR3 runs to 18 residues. The V gene's germline CDR1 is LGHNA and CDR2 YNFKEQ. The CDR3 protein is CASSQDIFGGGGISEQFF. In nucleotides, the CDR3 is TGTGCCAGCAGCCAAGATATATTCGGCGGGGGGGGTATCAGTGAGCAGTTCTTC.